Below, 31 T cell receptor beta chains from the same sample are listed, as sequenced in a study of blood T cell repertoires in COVID-19. TCRdb's table, derived via immunoSEQ multiplex PCR, lists solely in-frame clones and lacks some. The data hold approximately 240,000 clones, with roughly 80% observed a single time. Sequenced: peripheral blood. Receptors originate from a middle-aged woman with active or convalescent COVID-19.

The V call is TRBV2, the J call TRBJ2-3; 10 nucleotides align to TRBD1. Germline V gives CDR1 SNHLY, CDR2 FYNNEI. V lost 10 bases to trimming and J lost 1 base; unmatched junction nucleotides: 8. The CDR3 runs 15 residues. CDR3 sequence (DNA): TGTGCCACAGCTATAGGGACAGGGGGCACAGATACGCAGTATTTT. The encoded protein is CATAIGTGGTDTQYF.

The genes are TRBV27 and TRBJ1-1, with D perhaps TRBD1 (6 bases). The germline gives CDR1 MNHEY, CDR2 SMNVEV (reference sequence). V dropped 2 bases and J dropped 5 bases, with 9 bases sitting between them. The CDR3 is 13 amino acids. The CDR3 region is CASSLSDRTEAFF. The CDR3, as DNA: TGTGCCAGCAGTTTAAGCGACAGGACTGAAGCTTTCTTT.

This clone was seen a few times. This chain uses TRBV10-1 with TRBJ1-1; 9 nucleotides match TRBD1. V was pared by 4 bases and J by 6 bases, with 9 bases of the junction left unmatched. CDR1 is WNHNN, CDR2 SYGVQD, per germline (reference sequence). The CDR3 covers 15 residues. The CDR3 DNA follows: TGCGCCAGCAGTGCCCCGGGACAGGGTGCATCTGAAGCTTTCTTT. As protein: CASSAPGQGASEAFF.

The genes are TRBV10-3 and TRBJ1-2; D is possibly TRBD1 (6 bases). V lost 5 bases to trimming and J lost 3 bases, with 16 bases between them. This CDR3 has 15 residues. Per germline, CDR1 ENHRY and CDR2 SYGVKD. CDR3 sequence: CAISTAAKGDYGYTF. The DNA for the CDR3 is TGTGCCATCAGTACCGCCGCAAAGGGGGACTATGGCTACACCTTC.

The rearrangement links TRBV6-6 to TRBJ2-3; the D is unclear. Germline V CDR1 and CDR2: MNHNY, SVGAGI (reference sequence). The CDR3 totals 11 residues. The V and J ends lost 7 bases and 4 bases respectively, with 6 bases between them. DNA for the CDR3: TGTGCCAGCATTCAGGCAGATACGCAGTATTTT. Its protein product is CASIQADTQYF.

The chain combines TRBV2 with TRBJ2-7, with 7 bases lining up with TRBD2. The J segment lost 5 bases and the V segment lost 6 bases, leaving 7 bases of the junction unmatched. The length of the CDR3 is 13 residues. Germline V gene lookup returns CDR1 SNHLY and CDR2 FYNNEI. The CDR3 reads CASSSGGSNEQYV. CDR3 DNA: TGTGCCAGCAGCTCCGGGGGGAGCAACGAGCAGTACGTC.

This clone was counted only a few times. The chain employs TRBV5-1 and TRBJ2-2, with 10 nucleotides matching TRBD1. There are 15 residues in the CDR3. J lost 8 bases, V lost 3 bases, and 7 bases had no gene match. Germline V lookup: CDR1 SGHRS, CDR2 YFSETQ. The CDR3 DNA sequence: TGCGCCAGCAGCTCGACAGGGGGCGCGGTGGGGGAGCTGTTTTTT. It encodes CASSSTGGAVGELFF. Supplemented by reference TRBV5-1 and TRBJ2-2, the full variable domain reads KAGVTQTPRYLIKTRGQQVTLSCSPISGHRSVSWYQQTPGQGLQFLFEYFSETQRNKGNFPGRFSGRQFSNSRSEMNVSTLELGDSALYLCASSSTGGAVGELFFGEGSRLTVL.

The genes are TRBV6-1 and TRBJ1-6; maybe TRBD1 (6 bases). The CDR3 totals 17 residues. CDR1 is MNHNS and CDR2 is SASEGT in the germline V gene. V lost 0 bases to trimming and J lost 10 bases, with 19 bases between them. CDR3 nucleotides: TGTGCCAGCAGTGAAGCCCAAGGGCGGGCTAGGGGGTCACCCCTCCACTTT. Its protein product is CASSEAQGRARGSPLHF.

The genes are TRBV7-9 and TRBJ1-4; the match to TRBD1 covers 9 bases. CDR3 length: 15 residues. The V gene end was trimmed by 5 bases and the J gene end by 5 bases; junction bases not matched to a gene: 6. The V gene's germline CDR1 is SEHNR and CDR2 FQNEAQ (reference sequence). The CDR3 is CASSLSGTGNEKLFF. Here the CDR3 DNA reads TGTGCCAGCAGCCTGTCCGGGACAGGGAATGAAAAACTGTTTTTT.

This clone was seen only once. The chain links TRBV27 to TRBJ1-3; D is unresolved. In germline, CDR1 is MNHEY, CDR2 SMNVEV (reference sequence). The CDR3 sequence is 12 residues long. Trimming shortened V by 4 bases and J by 4 bases, and 5 bases separated the two germline ends. CDR3 nucleotide sequence: TGTGCCAGCAGTTCAGGCGGAAACACCATATATTTT. It is translated as CASSSGGNTIYF.

J is TRBJ1-2 and V is TRBV19, with 8 positions matching TRBD1. The germline CDR1 and CDR2 sequences are LNHDA and SQIVND (reference sequence). Trimming removed 4 bases from V and 5 bases from J; junction bases left unmatched: 9. CDR3 length: 15 residues. CDR3 in DNA: TGTGCCAGTAGTAATACCGGGACAGGATTATATGGCTACACCTTC. Translated, it gives CASSNTGTGLYGYTF.

This clone was seen a few times. V usage is TRBV6-4 and J usage is TRBJ2-3; weak D call: TRBD2 (6 bases). The CDR3 is 15 amino acids. Deletions cut 3 bases from V and 4 bases from J, with 14 bases between. Germline V gene lookup returns CDR1 MRHNA and CDR2 SNTAGT. The CDR3: CASSEGNGEADTQYF. The CDR3 DNA follows: TGTGCCAGCAGTGAAGGGAACGGGGAGGCAGATACGCAGTATTTT.

The chain carries TRBV28 and TRBJ1-2, with 11 bases aligning to TRBD1. Per the germline V gene, CDR1 is MDHEN and CDR2 is SYDVKM. J lost 8 bases, V lost 6 bases, and 11 bases had no gene match. This CDR3 is 15 amino acids long. CDR3 in amino acids: CASRLDRGRGSGYTF. The CDR3 DNA is TGTGCCAGCAGGCTGGACAGGGGGCGGGGATCCGGCTACACCTTC.

This clone was observed at least ten times. The rearrangement joins TRBV14 to TRBJ1-6; no clear D. Trimming stripped 4 bases from V and 0 bases from J, with 25 bases between. The CDR3 loop spans 21 amino acids. From germline, CDR1 is SGHDN and CDR2 FVKESK. The CDR3 sequence: CASSPLDRNNFRSSYNSPLHF. The DNA of the CDR3 is TGTGCCAGCAGCCCGCTAGACCGGAACAACTTTCGGAGCTCCTATAATTCACCCCTCCACTTT.

The chain recombines TRBV7-3 with TRBJ2-3, with 9 bases identical to TRBD2. V gave up 2 bases and J gave up 0 bases; unmatched junction bases: 6. Germline lookup yields CDR1 SGHTA and CDR2 FQGTGA. The CDR3 has 17 residues. CDR3 in DNA: TGTGCCAGCAGCTTATCAGCGGGGGGTACTAGCACAGATACGCAGTATTTT. The encoded protein is CASSLSAGGTSTDTQYF. The full variable domain, in which reference TRBV7-3 and TRBJ2-3 provide the parts outside the CDR3, is GAGVSQTPSNKVTEKGKYVELRCDPISGHTALYWYRQSLGQGPEFLIYFQGTGAADDSGLPNDRFFAVRPEGSVSTLKIQRTERGDSAVYLCASSLSAGGTSTDTQYFGPGTRLTVL.

The V and J genes are TRBV19 and TRBJ1-1; D remains ambiguous. The germline V and J ends were trimmed by 5 bases and 3 bases, with 10 bases remaining between them. The CDR3 has 13 residues. Germline CDR1 is LNHDA and CDR2 is SQIVND (reference sequence). This chain's CDR3 is CASSSSVYTEAFF. CDR3 bases: TGTGCCAGTAGTTCCTCCGTTTACACTGAAGCTTTCTTT.

The chain uses TRBV19 and TRBJ1-2; maybe TRBD1 (6 bases). In germline, CDR1 is LNHDA, CDR2 SQIVND (reference sequence). There are 12 residues in the CDR3. V lost 6 bases, J lost 5 bases, and 10 bases lay in between. The CDR3 reads CASRQGLYGYTF. CDR3 nucleotide sequence: TGTGCCAGTAGGCAGGGGTTATATGGCTACACCTTC.

This clone has a handful of counts. This rearrangement joins TRBV6-4 to TRBJ2-1, with D maybe TRBD2 (6 bases). Trimming removed 0 bases at V and 8 bases at J, with 11 bases between. The CDR3 length is 14 residues. The V gene's germline CDR1 is MRHNA and CDR2 SNTAGT. The CDR3: CASSDSGGTDEQFF. The CDR3 bases are TGTGCCAGCAGTGACTCGGGGGGAACCGATGAGCAGTTCTTC.

This clone was seen only a few times. The J gene is TRBJ1-2, the V gene TRBV7-2, with a tentative D call TRBD1 (5 bases). Germline CDR1 reads SGHTA; CDR2 reads FQGNSA. This CDR3 region has 13 residues. Trimming took 5 bases from V and 4 from J, leaving 11 bases between them. CDR3 DNA: TGTGCCAGCAGCCCGCAGGGAGGCTATGGCTACACCTTC. This encodes CASSPQGGYGYTF.

This CDR3 reads CASSLSGGAETQYF. CDR3 bases: TGTGCCAGCAGCCTTAGCGGGGGGGCAGAGACCCAGTACTTC. The chain recombines TRBV7-3 with TRBJ2-5; 11 bases match TRBD2. The CDR3 is 14 amino acids. Unmatched junction bases numbered 3, after V lost 5 bases and J lost 4 bases. CDR1 and CDR2 from the germline V gene are SGHTA and FQGTGA.

This chain connects TRBV28 to TRBJ1-5; maybe TRBD1 (5 bases). Trimming shortened V by 6 bases and J by 4 bases, and 10 bases separated the two germline ends. This CDR3 comprises 13 residues. Looked up from germline, CDR1 is MDHEN and CDR2 is SYDVKM. The CDR3 region is CASRWDLNQPQHF. CDR3 coding DNA: TGTGCCAGCAGATGGGACTTGAATCAGCCCCAGCATTTT.

The V call is TRBV24-1, the J call TRBJ2-5, with 7 bases fitting TRBD1. The CDR3 extends over 14 amino acids. Germline CDR1 and CDR2: KGHDR and SFDVKD. V gave up 9 bases and J gave up 5 bases; unmatched junction bases: 11. The CDR3 loop is CATGPQGVYETQYF. The CDR3 region has the DNA TGTGCCACCGGCCCCCAGGGGGTGTACGAGACCCAGTACTTC.

This clone was observed once. This rearrangement joins TRBV19 to TRBJ1-5; D ambiguous. V lost 3 bases and J lost 7, with 7 bases in between. Germline CDR1 is LNHDA and CDR2 is SQIVND (reference sequence). The length of the CDR3 is 12 residues. The CDR3 bases are TGTGCCAGTAGTATTCTGGGCCAGCCCCAGCATTTT. Protein: CASSILGQPQHF.

This clone occurred a few times. This chain joins TRBV5-6 and TRBJ2-3; 11 bases agree with TRBD2. The CDR3 totals 16 residues. Trimming cost V 4 bases and J 0 bases; bases outside gene matches: 4. Germline V CDR1 and CDR2: SGHDT, YYEEEE. The CDR3 region has the DNA TGTGCCAGCAGCACAACTAGCGGGGGTAGCACAGATACGCAGTATTTT. Translation gives CASSTTSGGSTDTQYF.

As to this clone: This sample includes further DNA sequences coding for the same CDR3. This chain links TRBV10-3 with TRBJ1-2; a weak D match, TRBD1 (6 bases). CDR1 and CDR2 from the germline V gene are ENHRY and SYGVKD. The length of the CDR3 is 12 residues. V was pared by 2 bases and J by 5 bases, with 6 bases between. The CDR3 DNA sequence: TGTGCCATCAGTGAGCAGGGGTATGGCTACACCTTC. Protein sequence: CAISEQGYGYTF.

This chain joins TRBV6-5 and TRBJ1-1; tentatively, D is TRBD1 (6 bases). Germline values: CDR1 MNHEY, CDR2 SVGAGI. This CDR3 region has 13 residues. The V end lost 6 bases, the J end lost 3 bases, and 11 bases lay between the germline ends. The CDR3 loop is CASSTYRDTEAFF. In DNA form, the CDR3 reads TGTGCCAGCAGCACTTACAGGGACACTGAAGCTTTCTTT.

V usage is TRBV4-1 and J usage is TRBJ1-2, with D tentatively TRBD1 (5 bases). The germline CDR1 and CDR2 sequences are MGHRA and YSYEKL. The ends were cut back, 0 bases at V and 7 bases at J, with 12 bases in the middle. The CDR3 spans 14 residues. The CDR3 nucleotides read TGCGCCAGCAGCCAAGACGGCAGGGCCGGTGGCTACACCTTC. It yields the protein CASSQDGRAGGYTF.

J is TRBJ1-2 and V is TRBV3-1 (or the pseudogene TRBV3-2); unclear D gene. The CDR3 is 15 residues long. CDR1 is LGHDT, CDR2 YNNKEL, per germline (reference sequence). Trimming left V 2 bases short and J 1 base short, with 11 bases between. The CDR3 nucleotides are TGTGCCAGCAGCCAACCTTACGGCGGTAACTATGGCTACACCTTC. Protein product: CASSQPYGGNYGYTF.

Turning to this clone: One junction end disagrees with the germline gene, perhaps due to a read error. This chain links TRBV6-5 with TRBJ2-3; D is undetermined. This CDR3 has 13 residues. Germline V gene sequence: CDR1 MNHEY, CDR2 SVGAGI. CDR3 sequence (DNA): TGTGCCAGCGGTCGCAGCCGCACAGATACGCAGTATTTC. This translates into CASGRSRTDTQYF.

The rearrangement uses TRBV7-3 and TRBJ1-6; D remains ambiguous. Trimming shortened V by 2 bases and J by 10 bases, and 15 bases separated the two germline ends. CDR3 length equals 15 residues. The germline V gene has CDR1 SGHTA and CDR2 FQGTGA. The CDR3 region has the DNA TGTGCCAGCAGCTTAGATAGCAAGCTCTTCTCACCCCTCCACTTT. Translating gives CASSLDSKLFSPLHF.

This clone was counted a few times. This chain joins TRBV5-1 and TRBJ2-3; possible D gene TRBD1, 5 bases. V shed 1 base and J shed 2 bases, with 20 bases lying between them. Germline CDR1 reads SGHRS; CDR2 reads YFSETQ. The CDR3 runs to 18 residues. CDR3 in DNA: TGCGCCAGCAGCTTGAGGGGCGAAAGGATACCCCCCACAGATACGCAGTATTTT. This codes for CASSLRGERIPPTDTQYF.